The present TCR beta chain was sequenced within a study of OX40 agonist ivuxolimab in advanced cancers. Study information: Patients received ivuxolimab, an agonistic anti-OX40 (CD134) antibody.

Comment on this clone: Its antigen is still unknown.

Notes on the study in general: Among the least clonally expanded were partial responders at 0.1-3.0 mg/kg. At doses 0.1 to 3.0 mg/kg, CD4+ and CD8+ clones expanded. Expanded clones tended on average to be more numerous among CD8+ T cells than CD4+.

Repertoires were generated with immunoSEQ multiplex PCR, while TCRdb's copy carries only in-frame clones and drops some. The sample holds about 110,000 clones, approximately 89% seen once. This TCR came from an adult with an advanced solid tumor such as melanoma, head and neck, liver or kidney cancer. The sample here was CD4+ or CD8+ T cells sorted from blood, taken in a trial of the OX40 agonist ivuxolimab.

For the CDR3, the DNA is TGCAGCGTTGCAAGGACAGCCTACGAGCAGTACTTC. It is translated as CSVARTAYEQYF. The chain combines TRBV29-1 with TRBJ2-7; TRBD1 might be the D (6 bases). Germline-derived CDR1 and CDR2 are SQVTM and ANQGSEA. Deletions cut 4 bases from V and 2 bases from J, with 9 bases between. This CDR3 contains 12 residues.